This T cell receptor (beta chain) is from a study of blood T cell repertoires in COVID-19. Data came from immunoSEQ multiplex PCR; TCRdb stores just in-frame clones and leaves some out. In the table there are approximately 65,000 clones, about four fifths of which are singletons. The CDR3 is 12 amino acids. V was cut by 5 bases and J by 1 base, with 5 bases left in between. The germline CDR1 and CDR2 sequences are SGHRS and YFSETQ. Sequencing was carried out using PBMCs or T cells enriched from blood (not recorded which). V gene TRBV5-1 combines with J gene TRBJ2-3; no firm D call. The TCR sequence derives from a middle-aged woman with acute COVID-19. The CDR3: CASSVGTDTQYF. The CDR3 nucleotides are TGCGCCAGCAGTGTCGGCACAGATACGCAGTATTTT.